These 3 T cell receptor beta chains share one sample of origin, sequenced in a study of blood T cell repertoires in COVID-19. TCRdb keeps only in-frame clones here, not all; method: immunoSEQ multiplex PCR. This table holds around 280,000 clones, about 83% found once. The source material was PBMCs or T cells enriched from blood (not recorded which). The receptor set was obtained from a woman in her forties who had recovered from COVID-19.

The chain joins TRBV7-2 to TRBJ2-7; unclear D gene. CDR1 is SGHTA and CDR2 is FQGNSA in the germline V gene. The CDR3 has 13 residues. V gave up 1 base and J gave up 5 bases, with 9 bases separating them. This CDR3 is CASSLVERDEQYF. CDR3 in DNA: TGTGCCAGCAGCTTAGTAGAACGGGACGAGCAGTACTTC.

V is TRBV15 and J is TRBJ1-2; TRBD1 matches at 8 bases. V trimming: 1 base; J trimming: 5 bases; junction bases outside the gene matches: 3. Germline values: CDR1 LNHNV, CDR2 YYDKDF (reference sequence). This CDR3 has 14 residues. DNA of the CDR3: TGTGCCACCAGCAGAGTCCAGGGGGCATATGGCTACACCTTC. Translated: CATSRVQGAYGYTF.

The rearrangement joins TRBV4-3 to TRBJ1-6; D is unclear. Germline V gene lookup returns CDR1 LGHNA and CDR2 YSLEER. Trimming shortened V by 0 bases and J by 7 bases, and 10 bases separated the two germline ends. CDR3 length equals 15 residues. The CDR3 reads CASSQDRVVNSPLHF. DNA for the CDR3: TGCGCCAGCAGCCAAGATCGGGTTGTCAATTCACCCCTCCACTTT.